The 4 T cell receptor beta chains presented below share a single source sample, sequenced in a study of blood T cell repertoires in COVID-19. TCRdb's copy holds only in-frame clones and misses some; the assay was immunoSEQ multiplex PCR. The table lists 210,000 or so clones, around 80% of them singletons. The sample taken for sequencing was peripheral blood. All receptors derive from a woman in her 30s with COVID-19, enrolled during active disease.

This clone was seen just once. The V call is TRBV6-5, the J call TRBJ2-1; D is perhaps TRBD2 (6 bases). Germline V CDR1 and CDR2: MNHEY, SVGAGI. V lost 2 bases to trimming and J lost 9 bases, with 17 bases between them. This CDR3 region has 15 residues. CDR3 protein: CASSYGGALYGEQFF. The DNA for the CDR3 is TGTGCCAGCAGTTACGGCGGGGCCCTTTACGGTGAGCAGTTCTTC.

As for this clone: Other DNA sequences in this specimen translate into the identical CDR3. This sequence joins TRBV9 and TRBJ2-1; a possible D gene is TRBD2 (6 bases). V was clipped by 2 bases and J by 4 bases, with 13 bases between them. The CDR3 runs to 15 residues. Germline V gene lookup returns CDR1 SGDLS and CDR2 YYNGEE. DNA of the CDR3: TGTGCCAGCAGCGTGGGACTGGCGGGGTACAATGAGCAGTTCTTC. Residues: CASSVGLAGYNEQFF. The whole variable domain, filled in from reference TRBV9 and TRBJ2-1, reads DSGVTQTPKHLITATGQRVTLRCSPRSGDLSVYWYQQSLDQGLQFLIQYYNGEERAKGNILERFSAQQFPDLHSELNLSSLELGDSALYFCASSVGLAGYNEQFFGPGTRLTVL.

With respect to this clone: The DNA is left out, because the CDR3 cannot be placed on it with certainty; the CDR3 is given as TCRdb lists it. The chain uses TRBV12-3 or TRBV12-4 and TRBJ2-7; TRBD1 is the table's D call, not checked against the DNA. With termini counted, the CDR3 has 12 amino acids. Here the CDR3 reads CASSFGQGALEV.

The gene calls are TRBV30 and TRBJ2-2; D gene unclear. V lost 3 bases and J lost 0, with 5 bases in between. CDR3 length: 13 residues. The germline V gene has CDR1 GTSNPN and CDR2 SVGIG (reference sequence). CDR3 loop: CAWRSPNTGELFF. The CDR3 DNA is TGTGCCTGGAGGTCTCCGAACACCGGGGAGCTGTTTTTT.